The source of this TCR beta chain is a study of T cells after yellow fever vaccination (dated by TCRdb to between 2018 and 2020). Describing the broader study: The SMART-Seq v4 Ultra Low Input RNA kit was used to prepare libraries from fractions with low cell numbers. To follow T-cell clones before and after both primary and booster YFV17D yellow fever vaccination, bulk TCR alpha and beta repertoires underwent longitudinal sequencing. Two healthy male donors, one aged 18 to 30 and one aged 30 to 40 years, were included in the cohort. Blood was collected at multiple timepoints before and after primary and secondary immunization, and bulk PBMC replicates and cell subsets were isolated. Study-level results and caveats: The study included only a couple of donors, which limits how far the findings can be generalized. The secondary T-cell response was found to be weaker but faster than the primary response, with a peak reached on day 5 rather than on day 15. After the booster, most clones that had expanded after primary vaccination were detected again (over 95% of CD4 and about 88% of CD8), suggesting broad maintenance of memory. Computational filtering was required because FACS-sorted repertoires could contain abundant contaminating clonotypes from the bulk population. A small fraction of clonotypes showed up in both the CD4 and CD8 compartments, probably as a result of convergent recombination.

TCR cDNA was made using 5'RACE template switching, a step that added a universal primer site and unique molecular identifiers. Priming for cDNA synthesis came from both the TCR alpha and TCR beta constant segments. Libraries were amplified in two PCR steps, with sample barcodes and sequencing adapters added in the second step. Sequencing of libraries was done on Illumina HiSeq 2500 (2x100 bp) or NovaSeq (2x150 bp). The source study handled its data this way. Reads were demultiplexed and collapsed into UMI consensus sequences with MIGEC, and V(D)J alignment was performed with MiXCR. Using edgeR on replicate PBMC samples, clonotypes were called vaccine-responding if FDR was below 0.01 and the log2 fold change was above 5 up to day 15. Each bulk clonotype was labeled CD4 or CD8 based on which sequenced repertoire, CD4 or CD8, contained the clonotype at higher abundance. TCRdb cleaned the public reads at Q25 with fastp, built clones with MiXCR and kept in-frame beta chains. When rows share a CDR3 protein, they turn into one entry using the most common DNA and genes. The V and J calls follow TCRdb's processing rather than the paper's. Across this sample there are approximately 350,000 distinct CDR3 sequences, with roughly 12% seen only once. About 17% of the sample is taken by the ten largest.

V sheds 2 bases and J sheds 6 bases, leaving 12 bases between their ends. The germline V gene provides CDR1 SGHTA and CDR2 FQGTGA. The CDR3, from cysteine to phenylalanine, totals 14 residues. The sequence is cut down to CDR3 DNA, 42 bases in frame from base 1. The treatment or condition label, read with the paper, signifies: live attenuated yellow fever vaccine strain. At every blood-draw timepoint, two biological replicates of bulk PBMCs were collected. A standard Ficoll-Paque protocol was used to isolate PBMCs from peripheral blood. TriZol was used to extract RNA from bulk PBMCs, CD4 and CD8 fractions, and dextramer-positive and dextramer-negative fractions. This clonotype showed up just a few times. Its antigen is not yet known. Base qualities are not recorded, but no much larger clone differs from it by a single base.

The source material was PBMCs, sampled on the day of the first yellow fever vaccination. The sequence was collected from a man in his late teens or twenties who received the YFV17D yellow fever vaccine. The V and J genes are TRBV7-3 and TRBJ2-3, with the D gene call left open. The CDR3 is CASSLGQAQDTQYF. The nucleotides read TGTGCCAGCAGCTTAGGTCAGGCCCAGGATACGCAGTATTTT.